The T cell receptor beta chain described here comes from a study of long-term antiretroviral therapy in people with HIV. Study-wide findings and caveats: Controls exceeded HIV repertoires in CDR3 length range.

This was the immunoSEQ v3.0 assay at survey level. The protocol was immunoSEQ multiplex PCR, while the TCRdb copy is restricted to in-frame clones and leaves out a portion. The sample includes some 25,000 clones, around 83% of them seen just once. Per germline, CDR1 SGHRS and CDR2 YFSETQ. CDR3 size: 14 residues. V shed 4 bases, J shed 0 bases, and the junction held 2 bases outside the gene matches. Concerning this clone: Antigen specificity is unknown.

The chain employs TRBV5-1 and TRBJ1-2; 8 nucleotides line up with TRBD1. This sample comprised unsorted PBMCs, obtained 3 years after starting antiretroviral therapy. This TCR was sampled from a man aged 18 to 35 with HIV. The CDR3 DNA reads TGCGCCAGCAGCCAGGGGGCAGCTAACTATGGCTACACCTTC. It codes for CASSQGAANYGYTF.